This is a list of T cell receptor beta chains from one sample in a study of blood T cell repertoires in COVID-19. Measured with immunoSEQ multiplex PCR; TCRdb has only the in-frame clones, and not every one. This sample carries around 620,000 clones, 80% to 90% of them seen once, and the ten largest clones take under 0.3%. Material: peripheral blood. The receptors come from a woman under 30 with acute or convalescent COVID-19. CDR3s include the opening cysteine and the closing phenylalanine or tryptophan. Fields, in order: J gene, clone size, D gene, V gene, CDR3 protein, CDR3 DNA. D genes are given only for firm matches. Expanded clones get a size class; other rows say once, few or many, or leave the size out.

J: TRBJ1-3
size: .
D: TRBD1
V: TRBV7-9
CDR3: CASSHDGTVSGNTIYF
DNA: TGTGCCAGCAGCCACGACGGGACAGTCTCTGGAAACACCATATATTTT

J: TRBJ1-6
size: .
D: TRBD1
V: TRBV5-6
CDR3: CASSLRGLGNSPLHF
DNA: TGTGCCAGCAGCTTGAGGGGGCTTGGGAATTCACCCCTCCACTTT

J: TRBJ2-1
size: .
D: TRBD1
V: TRBV10-3
CDR3: CAISADRGHNEQFF
DNA: TGTGCCATCAGCGCGGACAGGGGACACAATGAGCAGTTCTTC

J: TRBJ2-1
size: .
D: TRBD2
V: TRBV24-1
CDR3: CATSDLTSGAYNEQFF
DNA: TGTGCCACCAGTGATTTGACTAGCGGGGCCTATAATGAGCAGTTCTTC

J: TRBJ2-1
size: .
D: TRBD1
V: TRBV18
CDR3: CASSPPQGVRVFEQFF
DNA: TGTGCCAGCTCACCCCCCCAGGGGGTCCGGGTTTTCGAGCAGTTCTTC

J: TRBJ1-2
size: few
D: TRBD1
V: TRBV5-4
CDR3: CASSSEQGAHGYTF
DNA: TGTGCCAGCAGCTCAGAACAGGGGGCCCATGGCTACACCTTC

J: TRBJ2-7
size: .
D: TRBD1
V: TRBV3-1/TRBV3-2
CDR3: CASSHRQGAYEQYF
DNA: TGTGCCAGCAGCCATCGCCAGGGGGCCTACGAGCAGTACTTC

J: TRBJ1-6
size: .
D: .
V: TRBV7-3
CDR3: CASSLRAAGYSPLHF
DNA: TGTGCCAGCAGCTTAAGGGCAGCAGGGTACTCACCCCTCCACTTT

J: TRBJ1-4
size: .
D: .
V: TRBV5-1
CDR3: CASSPLPGGSEKLFF
DNA: TGCGCCAGCAGCCCCCTCCCAGGAGGATCTGAAAAACTGTTTTTT

J: TRBJ1-5
size: .
D: .
V: TRBV5-1
CDR3: CASSFGEADQPQHF
DNA: TGCGCCAGCAGTTTTGGGGAGGCGGATCAGCCCCAGCATTTT

J: TRBJ2-7
size: .
D: TRBD1
V: TRBV5-4
CDR3: CASSFLDRGRFDEQYF
DNA: TGTGCCAGCAGCTTCCTAGACAGGGGGCGTTTTGACGAGCAGTACTTC

J: TRBJ2-3
size: .
D: TRBD2
V: TRBV6-2/TRBV6-3
CDR3: CASSSTSGATDTQYF
DNA: TGTGCCAGCAGTTCGACTAGCGGGGCCACAGATACGCAGTATTTT

J: TRBJ2-1
size: .
D: .
V: TRBV4-3
CDR3: CASSQPNINNEQFF
DNA: TGCGCCAGCAGCCAACCTAATATAAACAATGAGCAGTTCTTC

J: TRBJ1-4
size: .
D: .
V: TRBV19
CDR3: CASWGRGNEKLFF
DNA: TGTGCCAGTTGGGGGAGGGGTAATGAAAAACTGTTTTTT

J: TRBJ2-4
size: once
D: .
V: TRBV5-1
CDR3: CASSLEGKIENIQYF
DNA: TGCGCCAGCAGCTTGGAGGGGAAGATCGAAAACATTCAGTACTTC

J: TRBJ1-1
size: .
D: .
V: TRBV7-9
CDR3: CASSPRGPEAFF
DNA: TGTGCCAGCAGCCCCAGGGGACCTGAAGCTTTCTTT

J: TRBJ1-2
size: .
D: TRBD1
V: TRBV12-5
CDR3: CASGLVIRGGAPDGYTF
DNA: TGTGCTAGTGGTTTGGTAATTCGAGGGGGCGCCCCCGATGGCTACACCTTC

J: TRBJ2-1
size: .
D: .
V: TRBV5-5
CDR3: CASRGTPDYPNEQFF
DNA: TGTGCCAGCAGAGGGACACCGGATTACCCCAATGAGCAGTTCTTC

J: TRBJ2-1
size: .
D: TRBD2
V: TRBV27
CDR3: CASSSGLAGVSSYNEQFF
DNA: TGTGCCAGCAGTTCGGGACTAGCGGGGGTTAGCTCCTACAATGAGCAGTTCTTC

J: TRBJ1-1
size: .
D: TRBD1
V: TRBV27
CDR3: CASSLAGGGTEAFF
DNA: TGTGCCAGCAGTTTAGCAGGGGGTGGGACTGAAGCTTTCTTT

J: TRBJ2-7
size: .
D: .
V: TRBV21-1
CDR3: CASSIDINYEQYF
DNA: TGTGCCAGCAGCATTGACATTAACTACGAGCAGTACTTC

J: TRBJ2-3
size: .
D: .
V: TRBV7-9
CDR3: CASSSLRGSTDTQYF
DNA: TGTGCCAGCAGCTCCCTGAGGGGGAGCACAGATACGCAGTATTTT

J: TRBJ1-2
size: .
D: TRBD1
V: TRBV5-8
CDR3: CASSSGQGRLNYGYTF
DNA: TGTGCCAGCAGCAGCGGACAGGGGAGGTTGAACTATGGCTACACCTTC

J: TRBJ2-1
size: .
D: TRBD2
V: TRBV9
CDR3: CASSYRWGGNSYNEQFF
DNA: TGTGCCAGCAGCTACAGATGGGGGGGGAACTCCTACAATGAGCAGTTCTTC

J: TRBJ1-1
size: .
D: .
V: TRBV7-9
CDR3: CASSSLTGFGEAFF
DNA: TGTGCCAGCAGCTCCCTTACAGGGTTTGGTGAAGCTTTCTTT

J: TRBJ2-5
size: .
D: .
V: TRBV4-1
CDR3: CASSPRGLQETQYF
DNA: TGCGCCAGCAGCCCCCGGGGACTTCAAGAGACCCAGTACTTC

J: TRBJ1-2
size: .
D: .
V: TRBV27
CDR3: CASTPRGINYGYTF
DNA: TGTGCCAGCACCCCCCGCGGGATTAACTATGGCTACACCTTC

J: TRBJ2-5
size: .
D: TRBD2
V: TRBV11-2
CDR3: CASTRLARQETQYF
DNA: TGTGCCAGCACCCGACTAGCGAGGCAAGAGACCCAGTACTTC

J: TRBJ1-1
size: .
D: TRBD1
V: TRBV7-9
CDR3: CASSSGQVLEAFF
DNA: TGTGCCAGCAGCTCAGGACAGGTGCTTGAAGCTTTCTTT

J: TRBJ1-2
size: .
D: .
V: TRBV2
CDR3: CARGSGDGYTF
DNA: TGTGCCAGGGGGTCAGGGGATGGCTACACCTTC

J: TRBJ1-1
size: once
D: .
V: TRBV5-5
CDR3: CASSEQGSGFRNTEAFF
DNA: TGTGCCAGCAGCGAACAGGGAAGTGGGTTTAGGAACACTGAAGCTTTCTTT

J: TRBJ2-2
size: once
D: TRBD2
V: TRBV9
CDR3: CASSVVAGGLSGELFF
DNA: TGTGCCAGCAGCGTAGTAGCGGGGGGGCTATCTGGGGAGCTGTTTTTT

J: TRBJ2-2
size: .
D: .
V: TRBV6-6
CDR3: CARWGGGGNTGELFF
DNA: TGTGCCCGCTGGGGGGGCGGGGGGAACACCGGGGAGCTGTTTTTT

J: TRBJ1-1
size: once
D: .
V: TRBV27
CDR3: CASSPTLQMNTEAFF
DNA: TGTGCCAGCAGTCCTACCCTTCAAATGAACACTGAAGCTTTCTTT

J: TRBJ2-7
size: .
D: TRBD2
V: TRBV7-9
CDR3: CASSSGGALREQYF
DNA: TGTGCCAGCAGCTCGGGGGGGGCGCTTCGCGAGCAGTACTTC

J: TRBJ1-3
size: .
D: TRBD1
V: TRBV7-9
CDR3: CASSLGTGTGRNTIYF
DNA: TGTGCCAGCAGCTTAGGGACCGGGACAGGGCGAAACACCATATATTTT

J: TRBJ2-7
size: .
D: .
V: TRBV30
CDR3: CAWSKRGTYEQYF
DNA: TGTGCCTGGTCCAAAAGGGGTACCTACGAGCAGTACTTC

J: TRBJ2-1
size: .
D: TRBD2
V: TRBV4-3
CDR3: CASSQSRGAYNEQFF
DNA: TGCGCCAGCAGCCAATCGCGGGGGGCCTACAATGAGCAGTTCTTC

J: TRBJ2-3
size: .
D: TRBD1
V: TRBV23-1
CDR3: CASSQIRGPPDTQYF
DNA: TGCGCCAGCAGTCAGATCAGGGGGCCCCCAGATACGCAGTATTTT

J: TRBJ1-5
size: .
D: .
V: TRBV2
CDR3: CASIGDTQPQHF
DNA: TGTGCCAGCATTGGGGACACTCAGCCCCAGCATTTT

J: TRBJ2-3
size: .
D: .
V: TRBV5-1
CDR3: CASSFRGTDTQYF
DNA: TGCGCCAGCAGTTTCCGGGGCACAGATACGCAGTATTTT

J: TRBJ1-1
size: .
D: .
V: TRBV18
CDR3: CASSPRSGFGSDEAFF
DNA: TGTGCCAGCTCACCACGGTCAGGGTTCGGTTCTGATGAAGCTTTCTTT

J: TRBJ2-3
size: .
D: .
V: TRBV24-1
CDR3: CATRSDGAQYF
DNA: TGTGCCACCCGATCGGACGGGGCGCAGTATTTT

J: TRBJ2-3
size: .
D: .
V: TRBV7-8
CDR3: CASSSRLTKGTDTQYF
DNA: TGTGCCAGCAGCTCCAGACTCACTAAGGGCACAGATACGCAGTATTTT

J: TRBJ2-2
size: .
D: .
V: TRBV10-3
CDR3: CAPKGGGAGVDTGELFF
DNA: TGTGCCCCCAAGGGGGGCGGCGCGGGGGTAGACACCGGGGAGCTGTTTTTT

J: TRBJ1-6
size: .
D: .
V: TRBV4-3
CDR3: CASSQAGTSLLHF
DNA: TGCGCCAGCAGCCAAGCCGGGACATCGCTCCTCCACTTT

J: TRBJ1-1
size: .
D: .
V: TRBV12-3/TRBV12-4
CDR3: CASSFQMNTEAFF
DNA: TGTGCCAGCAGTTTTCAGATGAACACTGAAGCTTTCTTT

J: TRBJ1-1
size: .
D: TRBD1
V: TRBV5-1
CDR3: CASSLRTGGYTEAFF
DNA: TGCGCCAGCAGCTTGAGGACAGGGGGTTACACTGAAGCTTTCTTT

J: TRBJ1-5
size: .
D: .
V: TRBV6-5
CDR3: CASERGQPQHF
DNA: TGTGCCAGCGAAAGGGGGCAGCCCCAGCATTTT

J: TRBJ1-1
size: once
D: .
V: TRBV7-2
CDR3: CASSLDRLNTEAFF
DNA: TGTGCCAGCAGCTTGGACAGATTGAACACTGAAGCTTTCTTT

J: TRBJ2-5
size: .
D: TRBD2
V: TRBV9
CDR3: CASSVGLAGGRETQYF
DNA: TGTGCCAGCAGCGTAGGCCTAGCGGGGGGGCGAGAGACCCAGTACTTC

J: TRBJ1-2
size: .
D: TRBD1
V: TRBV5-6
CDR3: CASSFIPQGAGGYTF
DNA: TGTGCCAGCAGCTTCATCCCGCAGGGGGCAGGCGGCTACACCTTC

J: TRBJ2-7
size: .
D: .
V: TRBV6-5
CDR3: CTSSREAANGEQYF
DNA: TGTACCAGCAGCCGCGAGGCGGCTAATGGGGAGCAGTACTTC

J: TRBJ1-1
size: .
D: .
V: TRBV11-3
CDR3: CASSLGRSAEAFF
DNA: TGTGCCAGCAGCCTGGGTAGAAGCGCTGAAGCTTTCTTT